The T cell receptor (beta chain) described here comes from a study of breast tumors, draining lymph nodes, adjacent tissues. Study-level results: Findings are consistent with lymph node origin and intratumoral expansion of most tumor T cells. Luminal-like breast cancer showed significantly higher tumor–nontumor repertoire similarity than basal-like. Data only fit, rather than demonstrated, lymph node origin of most tumor T cells.

The lymph nodes were axillary draining lymph nodes from breast cancer patients. TCRdb reprocessed the multiplex PCR reads via MiXCR and lists one record per CDR3 protein. The table has about 230,000 distinct CDR3 sequences, about a third seen once. As to this clonotype: As yet, its antigen is unknown.

Looked up from germline, CDR1 is DFQATT and CDR2 is SNEGSKA (reference sequence). The length of the CDR3 is 13 residues. After removal of 4 bases from V and 2 bases from J, the junction contained 1 base not matched to a gene. The rearrangement joins TRBV20-1 to TRBJ1-2; 10 bases map to TRBD1. Specimen: axillary lymph node tissue. The TCR originated in a female donor with breast cancer. Some clones in this sample may be carry-over from other donors' samples. The DNA of the CDR3 is TGCAGTGCTATGGGACAGGGGAACTATGGCTACACCTTC. Translating gives CSAMGQGNYGYTF.